This T cell receptor beta chain emerged from a study of T cell responses to AZD1222 COVID-19 vaccine. Repertoires were generated with immunoSEQ multiplex PCR, while TCRdb's copy carries only in-frame clones and drops some. Altogether more than 70,000 clones are present, 80% to 90% being singletons, with the ten largest covering about 15%. V gave up 0 bases and J gave up 7 bases; unmatched junction bases: 4. The CDR3 contains 14 residues. Germline CDR1 reads WSHSY; CDR2 reads SAAADI. As regards this clone: Its antigen is as yet unknown.

Study results and limitations: Spike was spanned by vaccine-associated CD4 TCRs, which were dominant at 160-218 and 743-854. Only a handful of AZD1222 recipients, five to seven in all, had baseline seropositivity. Spike-specific TCR breadth and depth both grew after two AZD1222 doses.

The input for sequencing was peripheral blood, taken on day 0 of AZD1222 vaccination. This chain uses TRBV10-2 with TRBJ1-2; TRBD1 matches at 8 bases. This sequence originates from an adult in good health. The CDR3 DNA reads as TGCGCCAGCAGTGAGTCGAGGGGGACAGGTGGCTACACCTTC. This translates into CASSESRGTGGYTF.